Listed below are T cell receptor beta chains from one sample, sequenced in a study of vaccination and CD4 T cells after COVID-19. TCRdb fed the PCR reads into MiXCR, producing one record per CDR3 protein. The sample holds roughly 7,900 distinct CDR3 sequences, more than 20% seen once. Antigens of these TCRs are unknown. The specimen was cultured CD4+ T cells from blood. Source of these receptors: a human donor with COVID-19. CDR3s include the opening cysteine and the closing phenylalanine or tryptophan. The order of the fields is D gene, J gene, V gene, clone size, CDR3 DNA, CDR3 protein. The D gene is left open where the match is weak. Some rows mark clone size as missing; the rest say once, few, many or name a class of expanded clone.

TRBD1 | TRBJ1-1 | TRBV18 | NA | TGTGCCAGCTCACCCGGACAGGGGCGCACAGGGTACACTGAAGCTTTCTTT | CASSPGQGRTGYTEAFF
NA | TRBJ1-4 | TRBV7-2 | medium-sized | TGTGCCAGCAGCTCAGACATGGGACTGTTTTTT | CASSSDMGLFF
NA | TRBJ1-1 | TRBV6-5 | few | TGTGCCAGCAGTTACTCCCCGGGTTTGTCCCGAAAAAACACTGAAGCTTTCTTT | CASSYSPGLSRKNTEAFF
TRBD2 | TRBJ2-5 | TRBV28 | few | TGTGCCAGCAGTCCTCACGGGGGGAAAGAGACCCAGTACTTC | CASSPHGGKETQYF
NA | TRBJ2-3 | TRBV20-1 | NA | TGCAGTGCTAATCGTGATTTCACAGATACGCAGTATTTT | CSANRDFTDTQYF
TRBD1 | TRBJ1-1 | TRBV5-1 | NA | TGCGCCAGCAGACGGGAGGGGACAGGGGGCTCTGAAGCTTTCTTT | CASRREGTGGSEAFF
TRBD1 | TRBJ1-1 | TRBV4-2 | NA | TGTGCCAGCAGCCAAGAAACCTCAGGGGGCTGGGTGAACACTGAAGCTTTCTTT | CASSQETSGGWVNTEAFF
NA | TRBJ2-7 | TRBV4-2 | NA | TGTGCCAGCAGCCAAGTCCGGGGCAACTCCTACGAGCAGTACTTC | CASSQVRGNSYEQYF
NA | TRBJ2-7 | TRBV20-1 | NA | TGCAGTGCTAGTTCCCCGTCTGCGGGGAGGGAGCAGTACTTC | CSASSPSAGREQYF
NA | TRBJ1-4 | TRBV28 | few | TGTGCCAGCAGGAGGGACGGGAATGAAAAACTGTTTTTT | CASRRDGNEKLFF
TRBD1 | TRBJ1-4 | TRBV20-1 | NA | TGCAGTGCTATGGACAGGGGTTCGCGGCCGACTAATGAAAAACTGTTTTTT | CSAMDRGSRPTNEKLFF
TRBD1 | TRBJ2-7 | TRBV20-1 | once | TGCAGTGCTAGAGTGAAGGACAGGTTCGTTATCGAGCAGCACTTC | CSARVKDRFVIEQHF
TRBD1 | TRBJ1-4 | TRBV25-1 | once | TGTGCCAGCAGGGCCAGGGGGGTAGGAGAAAAACTGTTTTTT | CASRARGVGEKLFF
NA | TRBJ2-3 | TRBV6-1 | NA | TGTGCCAGCAGGAATCCTATGGATACGCAGTATTTT | CASRNPMDTQYF
NA | TRBJ1-3 | TRBV27 | few | TGTGCCAGCAGGGAGAATTCTGGAAACACCATATATTTT | CASRENSGNTIYF
TRBD1 | TRBJ1-2 | TRBV6-5 | medium-sized | TGTGCCAGCAGTTACTCAACAGGGGGCGGCTACACCTTC | CASSYSTGGGYTF
NA | TRBJ1-2 | TRBV30 | NA | TGTGCCTGGTATGGGGGTGCCCCTAACTATGGCTACACCTTC | CAWYGGAPNYGYTF
NA | TRBJ1-5 | TRBV6-1 | medium-sized | TGTGCCAGCAGGGACTTGAGGCCCAATCAGCCCCAGCATTTT | CASRDLRPNQPQHF
TRBD1 | TRBJ1-6 | TRBV5-1 | few | TGCGCCAGCAGCTCGAGGGAACAGGGGAATTCACCCCTCCACTTT | CASSSREQGNSPLHF
NA | TRBJ2-5 | TRBV7-2 | few | TGTGCCAGCAGCTTAGGGGAAGCGAGGCCCCAGTACTTC | CASSLGEARPQYF
TRBD1 | TRBJ1-2 | TRBV7-3 | few | TGTGCCAGCAGCTTAACAGGGGGCCCGGGGGGCTACACCTTC | CASSLTGGPGGYTF
NA | TRBJ2-7 | TRBV5-4 | NA | TGTGCCAGCAGCTTGGTGGGGTACGAGCAGTACTTC | CASSLVGYEQYF
TRBD2 | TRBJ2-5 | TRBV15 | few | TGTGCCACCAGCAAAGGGAATAGCGGGCTATCGCAGACCCAGTACTTC | CATSKGNSGLSQTQYF
NA | TRBJ1-1 | TRBV20-1 | few | TGCAGTGCTAGAGGATCCGGCAGAACAACAAGTGAAGCTTTCTTT | CSARGSGRTTSEAFF
NA | TRBJ1-2 | TRBV29-1 | few | TGCAGCGTTTCAGAAGGGACTAACTATGGCTACACCTTC | CSVSEGTNYGYTF
TRBD1 | TRBJ1-5 | TRBV6-5 | NA | TGTGCCAGCAGTTCCCAATCGACAGGGCCTGGCAATCAGCCCCAGCATTTT | CASSSQSTGPGNQPQHF
NA | TRBJ1-5 | TRBV2 | few | TGTGCCAGCAACCTTGGGAGGAATCAGCCCCAGCATTTT | CASNLGRNQPQHF
TRBD1 | TRBJ1-3 | TRBV6-7 | NA | TGTGCCAGCCTGGACAGGACGAGCTCTGGAAACACCATATATTTT | CASLDRTSSGNTIYF
TRBD1 | TRBJ1-5 | TRBV10-2 | NA | TGCGCCAGCAGACACAGTGTGGGACAGGGATCCGGCAATCAGCCCCAGCATTTT | CASRHSVGQGSGNQPQHF
NA | TRBJ1-4 | TRBV27 | NA | TGTGCCAGCAGTTTAGGCAGATTGAATGAAAAACTGTTTTTT | CASSLGRLNEKLFF